This is a list of T cell receptor beta chains from one sample in a study of T cell responses to AZD1222 COVID-19 vaccine. The data were produced by immunoSEQ multiplex PCR, yet TCRdb's version contains in-frame clones alone and is incomplete. The sample includes 150,000 to 200,000 clones, approximately 92% of them seen just once. The sequenced sample was peripheral blood, obtained on day 0 of AZD1222 vaccination. These receptors came from an adult in good health. Each CDR3 is given with its conserved first and last residue.

CDR3: CASSPPWRQGATGELFF
J: TRBJ2-2
V: TRBV19

CDR3: CASTTQGASWIGAFF
J: TRBJ1-1
V: TRBV10-2

CDR3: CASTLYSNQPQHF
J: TRBJ1-5
V: TRBV6-5

CDR3: CASRPGLAGYEQYF
J: TRBJ2-7
V: TRBV5-4

CDR3: CASSLGGQGYSPLHF
J: TRBJ1-6
V: TRBV7-2

CDR3: CASSRQGGDQPQHF
J: TRBJ1-5
V: TRBV5-1

CDR3: CASSQTSGRAGNTQYF
J: TRBJ2-3
V: TRBV18

CDR3: CVSPKNRQSPADTQYF
J: TRBJ2-3
V: TRBV19

CDR3: CATSARQGLEQFF
J: TRBJ2-1
V: TRBV24-1

CDR3: CASSLAGRGYTF
J: TRBJ1-2
V: TRBV5-6

CDR3: CASSLKGGNYGYTF
J: TRBJ1-2
V: TRBV27

CDR3: CASSPSILAGGLGTGTGELFF
J: TRBJ2-2
V: TRBV5-1

CDR3: CASSEHHLQGHGTEAFF
J: TRBJ1-1
V: TRBV6-1